This passage covers 25 T cell receptor beta chains from one sample sequenced in a study of post-analysis software for immune sequencing data. Study observations and caveats: Patients had higher frequencies than controls of about 5 TRBV segments, including TRBV5-6, TRBV5-1 and TRBV20-1.

Built from TCR beta cDNA, the libraries had unique molecular identifiers in them. TCRdb processed the PCR reads anew with MiXCR; each CDR3 protein has one entry. The sample holds some 370,000 distinct CDR3 sequences, less than 35% seen once. Their specific antigens are unknown. Sequenced sample: blood. The receptors here all came from a girl aged 5-17 years with multiple sclerosis.

As regards this clonotype: This CDR3 fails to terminate in the conserved phenylalanine or tryptophan, so it likely reflects a read error. The rearrangement uses TRBV6-5 and TRBJ2-1; 7 nucleotides align to TRBD1. After removal of 2 bases from V and 7 bases from J, the junction contained 2 bases not matched to a gene. Germline V gene lookup returns CDR1 MNHEY and CDR2 SVGAGI. The CDR3 loop spans 13 amino acids. CDR3 amino acids: CASSYRGRNEQFV. The CDR3 nucleotides are TGTGCCAGCAGTTACAGGGGGCGGAATGAGCAGTTCGTC.

This clonotype occurred a few times. Here the CDR3 DNA reads TGTGCCAGCAGCCGGGGCGATTCAGGGGGCGAGGAGACCCAGTACTTC. Protein: CASSRGDSGGEETQYF. The chain uses TRBV7-8 and TRBJ2-5; 8 bases are a match to TRBD1. Trimming removed 5 bases from V and 5 bases from J; junction bases left unmatched: 13. The CDR3 has 16 residues. The germline gives CDR1 SGHVS, CDR2 FQNEAQ.

There are a few counts of this clonotype. The V call is TRBV7-9, the J call TRBJ2-5; TRBD1 matches 8 bases. This CDR3 is 15 amino acids long. Germline CDR1 SEHNR, CDR2 FQNEAQ (reference sequence). The V gene end was trimmed by 4 bases and the J gene end by 7 bases; junction bases not matched to a gene: 11. CDR3 nucleotides: TGTGCCAGCAGCTCCCAGCTCGGACAGGGTTGGACCCAGTACTTC. Translated, it gives CASSSQLGQGWTQYF.

This chain's CDR3 is CASSLVPAGEVDTQYF. As DNA, the CDR3 is TGCGCCAGCAGCTTGGTACCCGCGGGGGAGGTGGATACGCAGTATTTT. The rearrangement links TRBV5-1 to TRBJ2-3; 7 nucleotides align to TRBD2. V trimming: 0 bases; J trimming: 6 bases; junction bases outside the gene matches: 10. The CDR3 spans 16 residues. From germline, CDR1 is SGHRS and CDR2 YFSETQ.

This clonotype occurred a few times. This chain joins TRBV7-9 and TRBJ1-2; D is uncertain. V was pared by 1 base and J by 3 bases, with 24 bases between. The CDR3 sequence is 19 residues long. The germline V gene has CDR1 SEHNR and CDR2 FQNEAQ (reference sequence). As DNA, the CDR3 is TGTGCCAGCAGCTTAGTAAATCGGCAGGTCAAAAGGGTCTACTATGGCTACACCTTC. Amino acids: CASSLVNRQVKRVYYGYTF. Full variable domain (remainder filled in from reference TRBV7-9 and TRBJ1-2): DTGVSQNPRHKITKRGQNVTFRCDPISEHNRLYWYRQTLGQGPEFLTYFQNEAQLEKSRLLSDRFSAERPKGSFSTLEIQRTEQGDSAMYLCASSLVNRQVKRVYYGYTFGSGTRLTVV.

CDR3 sequence reads: CASRWGQGTYEQYF. DNA of the CDR3: TGTGCCAGCAGATGGGGACAGGGAACCTACGAGCAGTACTTC. This chain uses TRBV6-5 with TRBJ2-7; 9 nucleotides line up with TRBD1. V was clipped by 6 bases and J by 2 bases; unmatched bases: 5. The CDR3 extends over 14 amino acids. Germline V gene sequence: CDR1 MNHEY, CDR2 SVGAGI.

This clonotype occurred a few times. The V call is TRBV12-3 or TRBV12-4, the J call TRBJ1-1, with D unclear. V lost 3 bases and J lost 5, with 16 bases in between. CDR3 length: 15 amino acids. CDR3 loop: CASSLFFGVGTEAFF. CDR3 in DNA: TGTGCCAGCAGTTTGTTCTTCGGGGTCGGAACTGAAGCTTTCTTT.

This clonotype was observed a few times. The chain has TRBV11-2 and TRBJ2-3; 9 bases line up with TRBD2. V lost 6 bases to trimming and J lost 2 bases; unmatched junction nucleotides: 9. Germline V gene data show CDR1 as SGHAT and CDR2 as FQNNGV. This CDR3 region has 16 residues. This CDR3 is CASSPRLAESTDTQYF. The CDR3 nucleotides are TGTGCCAGCAGTCCGAGACTAGCGGAGTCCACAGATACGCAGTATTTT.

This clonotype was observed a handful of times. The J gene is TRBJ1-4, the V gene TRBV7-9; TRBD1 matches 8 bases. The CDR3 runs to 15 residues. Per germline, CDR1 SEHNR and CDR2 FQNEAQ (reference sequence). V shed 1 base and J 8 bases; nucleotides not matched to a gene: 6. Here the CDR3 reads CASSLGTGPYEKLFF. CDR3 coding DNA: TGTGCCAGCAGCTTAGGGACAGGGCCTTACGAAAAACTGTTTTTT.

The chain recombines TRBV5-1 with TRBJ2-4; 8 bases fit TRBD1. The CDR3 is 17 residues long. Germline assignment: CDR1 SGHRS and CDR2 YFSETQ. J gave up 0 bases and V 0 bases, and 5 bases lay outside the gene matches. Written as DNA, the CDR3 is TGCGCCAGCAGCTTGGGGGACAGGAGCCTAGCCAAAAACATTCAGTACTTC. It translates to CASSLGDRSLAKNIQYF.

This chain uses TRBV29-1 with TRBJ1-1; D may be TRBD1 (6 bases). Germline V gene lookup returns CDR1 SQVTM and CDR2 ANQGSEA. The CDR3 runs to 14 residues. Trimming left V 2 bases short and J 1 base short, with 11 bases between. The CDR3 here is CSVEFGGANTEAFF. The CDR3 nucleotides are TGCAGCGTTGAATTTGGGGGCGCGAACACTGAAGCTTTCTTT.

This chain uses TRBV7-2 with TRBJ2-1; 7 bases are shared with TRBD1. CDR3 size: 15 residues. CDR1 and CDR2 from the germline V gene are SGHTA and FQGNSA. The ends lost 5 bases at V and 4 bases at J; junction bases unmatched: 8. For the CDR3, the DNA is TGTGCCAGCAGCCCAGGAGACAGGGTATACAATGAGCAGTTCTTC. Translated, it gives CASSPGDRVYNEQFF.

This clonotype was recorded many times. The chain recombines TRBV4-1 with TRBJ1-6, with a possible D match to TRBD1 (5 bases). The germline CDR1 and CDR2 sequences are MGHRA and YSYEKL. The CDR3 totals 17 residues. V was pared by 3 bases and J by 10 bases, with 22 bases between. This chain's CDR3 is CASSQNAGTPRESPLHF. The DNA of the CDR3 is TGCGCCAGCAGCCAGAACGCAGGGACCCCAAGGGAATCACCCCTCCACTTT.

The gene calls are TRBV12-3 or TRBV12-4 and TRBJ2-7, with 7 positions matching TRBD2. The length of the CDR3 is 14 residues. J gave up 0 bases and V 2 bases, and 1 base lay outside the gene matches. The CDR3 loop is CASSLSSGSYEQYF. The CDR3 DNA follows: TGTGCCAGCAGTTTATCTAGCGGCTCCTACGAGCAGTACTTC.

In its sample, this clonotype was seen a few times. The J gene is TRBJ2-6, the V gene TRBV7-8; D gene unclear. The germline V gene has CDR1 SGHVS and CDR2 FQNEAQ. This CDR3 comprises 16 residues. V was clipped by 3 bases and J by 0 bases, with 9 bases between them. The CDR3 sequence is CASSFSRDSGANVLTF. In nucleotides, the CDR3 is TGTGCCAGCAGCTTTTCCAGAGACTCTGGGGCCAACGTCCTGACTTTC.

The CDR3 here is CASSPVQSEKLFF. DNA of the CDR3: TGTGCCAGCAGCCCCGTCCAGAGTGAAAAACTGTTTTTT. The chain combines TRBV5-6 with TRBJ1-4; D call uncertain. CDR1 is SGHDT and CDR2 is YYEEEE in the germline V gene. Deletions cut 4 bases from V and 7 bases from J, with 11 bases between. The CDR3 is made up of 13 amino acids.

This clonotype was detected only a few times. The chain couples TRBV6-5 to TRBJ1-2, with TRBD1 matching 10 bases. The CDR3 totals 16 residues. Trimming removed 6 bases from V and 1 base from J; junction bases left unmatched: 8. Germline V lookup: CDR1 MNHEY, CDR2 SVGAGI. In nucleotides, the CDR3 is TGTGCCAGCAGCAGGGACAGGGGTTTATTTAACTATGGCTACACCTTC. Translating it yields CASSRDRGLFNYGYTF.

In this sample, this clonotype turned up a few times. The genes are TRBV11-2 and TRBJ2-3; 8 bases match TRBD2. V lost 0 bases to trimming and J lost 0 bases; unmatched junction nucleotides: 2. Per the germline V gene, CDR1 is SGHAT and CDR2 is FQNNGV. The CDR3 covers 16 residues. This CDR3 reads CASSLEGGGSTDTQYF. CDR3 DNA: TGTGCCAGCAGCTTAGAAGGCGGGGGGAGCACAGATACGCAGTATTTT.

The V call is TRBV12-3 or TRBV12-4, the J call TRBJ1-6, with D perhaps TRBD1 (5 bases). The CDR3 length is 14 residues. The V end lost 4 bases, the J end lost 12 bases, and 16 bases lay between the germline ends. DNA of the CDR3: TGTGCCAGCAGTTGGCAGGGAGTGGGTTTACCCCTCCACTTT. Translated, it gives CASSWQGVGLPLHF.

The chain recombines TRBV10-3 with TRBJ2-5; D gene unclear. The CDR3 runs 13 residues. The V gene's germline CDR1 is ENHRY and CDR2 SYGVKD. Trimming left V 8 bases short and J 1 base short, with 11 bases between. CDR3 nucleotides: TGTGCCATCGCGGCACCTCCCCAAGAGACCCAGTACTTC. Protein: CAIAAPPQETQYF.

This clonotype was counted a few times. The rearrangement links TRBV27 to TRBJ2-1; the D is unclear. The ends were cut back, 3 bases at V and 5 bases at J, with 14 bases in the middle. Germline V gene lookup returns CDR1 MNHEY and CDR2 SMNVEV (reference sequence). The CDR3 sequence is 15 residues long. The CDR3 here is CASSLRMVQNNEQFF. The CDR3 bases are TGTGCCAGCAGTTTGAGGATGGTACAGAACAATGAGCAGTTCTTC.

The rearrangement uses TRBV7-3 and TRBJ2-2; 9 bases map to TRBD1. The CDR3 totals 15 residues. Trimming cost V 8 bases and J 5 bases; bases outside gene matches: 9. From germline, CDR1 is SGHTA and CDR2 FQGTGA. This CDR3 reads CASRQQGAGTGELFF. The CDR3 region has the DNA TGTGCCAGCCGCCAACAGGGGGCTGGGACCGGGGAGCTGTTTTTT.

This clonotype was picked up many times. The junction departs from the called germline gene at one end, perhaps through a read error. The genes are TRBV5-1 and TRBJ2-5; D not certain. CDR3 length equals 12 residues. From germline, CDR1 is SGHRS and CDR2 YFSETQ. CDR3 coding DNA: TGTGCCAGCAGCTTAGAAGGAGAGACCCAGTACTTC. It encodes CASSLEGETQYF.

The chain has TRBV5-1 and TRBJ1-1; D is ambiguous. In germline, CDR1 is SGHRS, CDR2 YFSETQ. Trimming took 3 bases from V and 4 from J, leaving 22 bases between them. The CDR3 covers 17 residues. The CDR3 DNA sequence: TGCGCCAGCAGCTCACCCCGGACCAATAGCTTGGGCACTGAAGCTTTCTTT. Its translation is CASSSPRTNSLGTEAFF.

This clonotype was recorded once. V gene TRBV6-5 combines with J gene TRBJ2-6, with 10 bases that match TRBD1. Germline trimming cut 4 bases from V and 0 bases from J; bases unmatched to any gene: 6. Germline V gene sequence: CDR1 MNHEY, CDR2 SVGAGI. The CDR3 totals 18 residues. The CDR3 spells CASSFPGQGRSGANVLTF. CDR3 in DNA: TGTGCCAGCAGTTTCCCGGGACAGGGGCGCTCTGGGGCCAACGTCCTGACTTTC.